This T cell receptor beta chain comes out of a study of T cells in localized non-small cell lung cancer. For this clone: Its target is not known.

Overall study findings and caveats: In adjacent lung, a median roughly 57 of the top 100 tumor clones were found.

V gave up 0 bases and J gave up 5 bases; unmatched junction bases: 8. Germline CDR1 and CDR2: SGDLS and YYNGEE. The CDR3 loop spans 16 amino acids. Assay: immunoSEQ multiplex PCR; the TCRdb copy retains only in-frame clones and omits some. The sample records approximately 3,000 clones, approximately 37% being singletons. The adjacent lung that was sampled lay at least 2 cm from the tumor margin and showed no atypia. This sequence was found in a woman between 35 and 75 years old with stage I lung adenocarcinoma. The sample was normal lung tissue next to the tumor, taken before any cancer treatment. The rearrangement uses TRBV9 and TRBJ2-5, with TRBD2 identical over 9 bases. The CDR3 protein is CASSVGRTSVGETQYF. The CDR3 coding sequence is TGTGCCAGCAGCGTAGGGCGGACTAGCGTGGGGGAGACCCAGTACTTC. The full variable domain, rest sourced from reference TRBV9 and TRBJ2-5, is DSGVTQTPKHLITATGQRVTLRCSPRSGDLSVYWYQQSLDQGLQFLIQYYNGEERAKGNILERFSAQQFPDLHSELNLSSLELGDSALYFCASSVGRTSVGETQYFGPGTRLLVL.